This TCR beta chain is drawn from a study of CD8 T cells in ankylosing spondylitis. Findings of the study overall: Enrichment of disease-linked clones was reportedly significant in matched ankylosing spondylitis synovial fluid.

Using quantitative 5'-RACE with molecular barcodes, the authors made TCR beta libraries. A single record per CDR3 protein comes from TCRdb applying MiXCR to the 5' RACE reads. The top ten hold around 32% of the sample, which has 230,000 or so distinct CDR3 sequences, more than 15% seen once. Germline CDR1 is SGDLS and CDR2 is YYNGEE. This CDR3 is built from 13 residues. Trimming shortened V by 4 bases and J by 3 bases, and 11 bases separated the two germline ends. Comments on this clonotype: The antigen is undetermined.

Sequencing input: blood, either unsorted or a sorted T cell fraction (not recorded which). The rearrangement joins TRBV9 to TRBJ2-7; possibly TRBD1 for D (6 bases). This sequence originates from a male donor with ankylosing spondylitis or in good health (not recorded which). This chain's CDR3 is CASSQGLDYEQYF. In DNA, the CDR3 is TGTGCCAGCAGCCAGGGGTTAGACTACGAGCAGTACTTC.